This T cell receptor beta chain originates from a study of CXCR3-negative and CXCR3-positive naive CD8 T cells. Its frequency marks this clonotype as medium-sized (0.01 to 0.1%). Its target is not known. General study results and limits: More hydrophobic TRB CDR3s occurred in CXCR3-positive than in CXCR3-negative naive cells.

The V gene's germline CDR1 is SGHVS and CDR2 FQNEAQ. The length of the CDR3 is 12 residues. The authors made the TRB cDNA libraries by 5' RACE using UMI labels. TCRdb reanalyzed the 5' RACE reads, giving one entry per CDR3 protein sequence and no DNA. This table lists around 8,600 distinct CDR3 sequences. This TCR derives from a human donor in good health. Some clones in this sample may be carry-over from other donors' samples. This chain connects TRBV7-8 to TRBJ1-2; absent DNA, TCRdb's TRBD1 call cannot be checked. The specimen sequenced was naive CXCR3+ CD8+ T cells from blood. The subset was: CD45RO-CCR7+CD27+CD95- naive CD8+ T cells expressing CXCR3 (TNR3+). This CDR3 reads CASSSDSYGYTF.